This TCR beta chain was recovered during a study of T cells expressing NK-cell markers. The overall study: The eight sequenced donors comprised seven who were HCMV-seropositive and one who was seronegative.

Remarks on this clonotype: Its antigen is unidentified.

For TCR beta, cDNA was produced by 5'RACE template switching with UMIs. TCRdb re-called the 5' RACE reads; one entry per CDR3 protein, DNA not given. The sample totals about 260,000 distinct CDR3 sequences; its top ten clones hold around 4.2%. General study points: These clonotypes additionally ranked first within the CD3+CD56-NKG2C+ fraction of several donors. As a fraction of CD8+ T cells, dominant NKG2C+ clonotypes reached about 1.0-7.0% in over 5 donors.

Germline CDR1 and CDR2: SGHVS and FNYEAQ. The CDR3 consists of 16 residues. This clonotype was sampled from a woman between 18 and 70 years old in good health. The source material was blood T cells: a sorted CD56 or NKG2C T cell subset, CD4+ or CD8+ T cells, or bulk PBMC T cells (not recorded which). The V call is TRBV7-6, the J call TRBJ2-2; TCRdb's D call, TRBD2, is unchecked because there is no DNA. CDR3 amino acids: CASSLGSGVNTGELFF.